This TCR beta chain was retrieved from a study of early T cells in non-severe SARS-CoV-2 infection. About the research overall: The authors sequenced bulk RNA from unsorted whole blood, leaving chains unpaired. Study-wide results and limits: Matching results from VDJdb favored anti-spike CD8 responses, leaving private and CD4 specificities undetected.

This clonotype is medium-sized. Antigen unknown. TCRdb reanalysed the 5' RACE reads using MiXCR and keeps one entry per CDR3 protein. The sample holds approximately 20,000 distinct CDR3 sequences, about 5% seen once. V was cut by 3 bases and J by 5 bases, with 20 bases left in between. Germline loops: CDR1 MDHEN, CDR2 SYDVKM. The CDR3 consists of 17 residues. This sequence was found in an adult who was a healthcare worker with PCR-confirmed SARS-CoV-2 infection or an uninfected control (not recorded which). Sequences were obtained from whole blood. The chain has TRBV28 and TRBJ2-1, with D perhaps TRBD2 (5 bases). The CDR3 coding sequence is TGTGCCAGCAGTTTTCTAGCCGGGTTGACAACCGACAATGAGCAGTTCTTC. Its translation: CASSFLAGLTTDNEQFF.